This TCR beta chain was obtained from a study of neoadjuvant anti-PD-1 for oral cavity cancer. Study context: Most patients had three to four biweekly doses of 3 mg/kg nivolumab before resection.

PBMC libraries mostly used 480 ng of input genomic DNA, with six replicates per sample. The data were produced by immunoSEQ multiplex PCR, yet TCRdb's version contains in-frame clones alone and is incomplete. Of about 16,000 clones listed, roughly two thirds are singletons. Germline values: CDR1 MDHEN, CDR2 SYDVKM. This CDR3 region has 11 residues. V dropped 3 bases and J dropped 7 bases, with 6 bases sitting between them. The specimen comprised PBMCs, sampled before nivolumab (anti-PD-1) treatment. The chain links TRBV28 to TRBJ1-2; D is uncertain. This receptor was obtained from a person aged 40-85 years with oral cavity squamous cell carcinoma. The CDR3 reads CASSFDGGYTF. The DNA for the CDR3 is TGTGCCAGCAGTTTCGACGGTGGCTACACCTTC.